The 9 T cell receptor beta chains below come from one sample, sequenced in a study of blood T cells in healthy people across ages. Primed by a sample-barcoded 5' primer and a J-beta primer mix, a second PCR proceeded for 7 to 11 cycles. MiXCR, run by TCRdb on the 5' RACE reads, gives a single entry per CDR3 protein. The sample contains 1.5 million to 1.9 million distinct CDR3 sequences, 35% to 45% of which appear only once. The sample taken for sequencing was blood. These receptors originate from a woman younger than 35 in good health.

This clonotype has only a few counts. The genes are TRBV7-6 and TRBJ2-3; D remains unclear. V lost 2 bases, J lost 0 bases, and 9 bases lay in between. Germline CDR1 and CDR2: SGHVS and FNYEAQ. This CDR3 is built from 15 residues. CDR3 in DNA: TGTGCCAGCAGCTTAAGGCAGTCTAGCACAGATACGCAGTATTTT. Its protein product is CASSLRQSSTDTQYF.

The chain uses TRBV20-1 and TRBJ2-4, with D hard to call. The CDR3 runs to 15 residues. The V gene lost 2 bases and the J gene lost 0 bases, with 11 bases spanning the gap. The germline gives CDR1 DFQATT, CDR2 SNEGSKA (reference sequence). The CDR3 sequence is CSARTTLLAKNIQYF. CDR3 in DNA: TGCAGTGCTAGAACCACGCTACTAGCCAAAAACATTCAGTACTTC.

The chain combines TRBV6-2 or TRBV6-3 with TRBJ1-5; D is uncertain. CDR3 length equals 15 residues. Germline V gene data show CDR1 as MNHEY and CDR2 as SVGEGT. Trimming cost V 1 base and J 5 bases, with 12 bases left between them. DNA for the CDR3: TGTGCCAGCAGTTACTTCGGACGTGGGGATCAGCCCCAGCATTTT. Encoded protein: CASSYFGRGDQPQHF.

This chain joins TRBV7-6 and TRBJ2-7; D not certain. The DNA end is more similar to TRBJ2-5, so the J call may be wrong. The germline CDR1 and CDR2 sequences are SGHVS and FNYEAQ. This CDR3 has 16 residues. CDR3 nucleotide sequence: TGTGCCAGCAGCTTAGTTCGTGCCCGTACTGGGGAGACCCAGTACTTC. As protein: CASSLVRARTGETQYF.

This clonotype was observed a few times. The genes are TRBV30 and TRBJ1-1; 7 bases are a match to TRBD1. Per germline, CDR1 GTSNPN and CDR2 SVGIG (reference sequence). This CDR3 contains 13 residues. Trimming at V came to 0 bases and at J to 5 bases, leaving 3 bases not matched to a gene. CDR3 bases: TGTGCCTGGAGTGTACAGGGGCGGACTGAAGCTTTCTTT. Protein sequence: CAWSVQGRTEAFF.

This clonotype was detected only a few times. The chain employs TRBV4-2 and TRBJ2-7; TRBD1 matches 9 bases. The junction had 8 bases not matched to a gene; V was cut back by 0 bases and J by 5 bases. Per the germline V gene, CDR1 is LGHNA and CDR2 is YNFKEQ. The CDR3 totals 16 residues. In DNA, the CDR3 is TGTGCCAGCAGCCAAGATCGGGGGACAGGGAAAAACGAGCAGTACTTC. This translates into CASSQDRGTGKNEQYF.

This clonotype was picked up a small number of times. The CDR3 here is CSATGLADYNEQFF. In DNA, the CDR3 is TGCAGTGCTACGGGACTAGCGGATTACAATGAGCAGTTCTTC. V usage is TRBV20-1 and J usage is TRBJ2-1; 11 bases are a match to TRBD2. The ends lost 4 bases at V and 4 bases at J; junction bases unmatched: 3. The CDR3 runs 14 residues. CDR1 DFQATT and CDR2 SNEGSKA come from the germline V gene (reference sequence).

This clonotype was detected only a few times. The CDR3 loop reads CASSSPSLSYEQYF. The CDR3 region has the DNA TGTGCCAGCAGCTCACCCTCCTTGAGCTACGAGCAGTACTTC. This chain joins TRBV7-2 and TRBJ2-7; no definite D call. This CDR3 is 14 amino acids long. Trimming removed 4 bases from V and 3 bases from J, with 13 bases in between. The germline V gene encodes CDR1 SGHTA and CDR2 FQGNSA.

A few counts support this clonotype. For the CDR3, the DNA is TGTGCCAGCAGTCCAACAGGGGGCCTTGTACCCTACGAGCAGTACTTC. It codes for CASSPTGGLVPYEQYF. The rearrangement uses TRBV27 and TRBJ2-7; the match to TRBD1 covers 9 bases. CDR1 MNHEY and CDR2 SMNVEV come from the germline V gene (reference sequence). This CDR3 comprises 16 residues. V was clipped by 5 bases and J by 2 bases; unmatched bases: 10.